These 17 T cell receptor beta chains came from one sample sequenced in a study of a mutant IDH1 vaccine in newly diagnosed glioma. The sample's time point: week 23, last vaccination. Alongside topical imiquimod, each dose of vaccine comprised 300 ug of mutant IDH1 20-mer peptide. No antigens are known for them. TCRdb's copy holds only in-frame clones and misses some; the assay was immunoSEQ multiplex PCR. The sample lists around 30,000 clones, roughly 90% occurring once. The sample here was PBMCs, taken from a glioma patient whose treatment included an IDH1 peptide vaccine. The receptors stem from a man between 35 and 55 years old with glioma.

This chain's CDR3 is CSVGVGVNTEAFF. The CDR3 DNA follows: TGCAGCGTTGGCGTCGGGGTGAACACTGAAGCTTTCTTT. The chain joins TRBV29-1 to TRBJ1-1; D gene ambiguous. Germline values: CDR1 SQVTM, CDR2 ANQGSEA. V was pared by 4 bases and J by 0 bases, with 9 bases between. The CDR3 has 13 residues.

The V call is TRBV5-6, the J call TRBJ2-1, with a possible D match to TRBD2 (6 bases). There are 13 residues in the CDR3. Germline CDR1 reads SGHDT; CDR2 reads YYEEEE. The germline V and J ends were trimmed by 4 bases and 4 bases, with 9 bases remaining between them. The DNA for the CDR3 is TGTGCCAGCAGCCCGGGGAGGTACAATGAGCAGTTCTTC. Encoded protein: CASSPGRYNEQFF. The whole variable domain, filled in from reference TRBV5-6 and TRBJ2-1, reads DAGVTQSPTHLIKTRGQQVTLRCSPKSGHDTVSWYQQALGQGPQFIFQYYEEEERQRGNFPDRFSGHQFPNYSSELNVNALLLGDSALYLCASSPGRYNEQFFGPGTRLTVL.

This chain connects TRBV5-6 to TRBJ1-5; maybe TRBD1 (6 bases). This CDR3 is built from 15 residues. Trimming stripped 2 bases from V and 2 bases from J, with 11 bases between. CDR1 is SGHDT, CDR2 YYEEEE, per germline. CDR3 in DNA: TGTGCCAGCAGCTTCACAGGGTCCGGCAATCAGCCCCAGCATTTT. Protein sequence: CASSFTGSGNQPQHF.

This clone has only one observation. This sequence joins TRBV28 and TRBJ2-1, with 11 bases identical to TRBD1. CDR3 length equals 16 residues. Germline CDR1 reads MDHEN; CDR2 reads SYDVKM. V was clipped by 2 bases and J by 7 bases; unmatched bases: 7. DNA for the CDR3: TGTGCCAGCAGTTTACCCGGACAGGGGGCCAGGAATGAGCAGTTCTTC. Amino acids: CASSLPGQGARNEQFF.

The chain has TRBV19 and TRBJ2-7; D uncertain. Trimming left V 5 bases short and J 3 bases short, with 11 bases between. The germline V gene encodes CDR1 LNHDA and CDR2 SQIVND (reference sequence). The CDR3 is 13 residues long. The CDR3 loop reads CASSLSPNYEQYF. DNA for the CDR3: TGTGCCAGTAGTCTGAGCCCCAACTACGAGCAGTACTTC.

V usage is TRBV5-4 and J usage is TRBJ1-3, with TRBD1 as a possible D gene (5 bases). The CDR3 totals 13 residues. V was trimmed by 3 bases and J by 8 bases, leaving 12 bases between them. CDR1 is SGHNT, CDR2 YYREEE, per germline (reference sequence). CDR3 residues: CASSWKGVDTIYF. The CDR3, as DNA: TGTGCCAGCAGCTGGAAAGGGGTAGACACCATATATTTT.

This chain links TRBV9 with TRBJ2-7; TRBD2 matches at 9 bases. The V and J ends lost 0 bases and 5 bases, in that order; junction bases with no gene match: 6. CDR3 length equals 15 residues. In germline, CDR1 is SGDLS, CDR2 YYNGEE. CDR3 nucleotide sequence: TGTGCCAGCAGCGTAGAAATAGCGGGAGTAAACGAGCAGTACTTC. This encodes CASSVEIAGVNEQYF.

This clone was detected a few times. This chain connects TRBV10-3 to TRBJ1-3, with 7 bases lining up with TRBD1. Trimming removed 6 bases from V and 4 bases from J; junction bases left unmatched: 6. The CDR3 loop spans 14 amino acids. Germline values: CDR1 ENHRY, CDR2 SYGVKD. The CDR3 sequence: CAIREQGRGNTIYF. In DNA form, the CDR3 reads TGTGCCATCAGGGAACAGGGGCGGGGAAACACCATATATTTT.

The sample holds a few counts of this clone. This sequence joins TRBV5-6 and TRBJ1-6; 9 nucleotides agree with TRBD1. The CDR3 has 15 amino acids. The junction had 8 bases not matched to a gene; V was cut back by 4 bases and J by 9 bases. Per the germline V gene, CDR1 is SGHDT and CDR2 is YYEEEE. The CDR3 DNA follows: TGTGCCAGCAGCCTCGGACAGGGGCGTAGTTCACCCCTCCACTTT. Translation gives CASSLGQGRSSPLHF.

The chain employs TRBV7-2 and TRBJ2-7, with 10 bases fitting TRBD2. The CDR3 has 15 amino acids. The J segment lost 2 bases and the V segment lost 2 bases, leaving 3 bases of the junction unmatched. Germline lookup yields CDR1 SGHTA and CDR2 FQGNSA. Here the CDR3 DNA reads TGTGCCAGCAGCTTAACTAGCGGGAACGCCTACGAGCAGTACTTC. Its protein product is CASSLTSGNAYEQYF.

For the CDR3, the DNA is TGCGCCAGCAGCCCGGGACTAGCGGGAACGCCCTACAATGAGCAGTTCTTC. It specifies CASSPGLAGTPYNEQFF. The V gene is TRBV5-1, the J gene TRBJ2-1; 13 bases agree with TRBD2. CDR1 SGHRS and CDR2 YFSETQ come from the germline V gene. The length of the CDR3 is 17 residues. With 4 bases clipped from V and 2 bases from J, the junction kept 6 bases outside the gene matches.

CDR3 coding DNA: TGTGCCTGGAGTCCAGGGGCTAATCAGCCCCAGCATTTT. This codes for CAWSPGANQPQHF. The genes are TRBV30 and TRBJ1-5, with a weak D call TRBD1 (6 bases). Trimming cost V 2 bases and J 4 bases, with 9 bases left between them. The germline V gene has CDR1 GTSNPN and CDR2 SVGIG (reference sequence). The CDR3 has 13 amino acids. Based on the CDR3 plus reference TRBV30 and TRBJ1-5, the full variable domain is SQTIHQWPATLVQPVGSPLSLECTVEGTSNPNLYWYRQAAGRGLQLLFYSVGIGQISSEVPQNLSASRPQDRQFILSSKKLLLSDSGFYLCAWSPGANQPQHFGDGTRLSIL.

This clone was detected once. This chain connects TRBV19 to TRBJ2-2, with 11 bases lining up with TRBD1. Germline V gives CDR1 LNHDA, CDR2 SQIVND (reference sequence). J was trimmed by 4 bases and V by 7 bases; bases with no gene match: 5. CDR3 length equals 15 residues. CDR3 amino acids: CASKDRGLSTGELFF. In DNA, the CDR3 is TGTGCCAGTAAGGACAGGGGGCTGAGCACCGGGGAGCTGTTTTTT.

This rearrangement joins TRBV4-2 to TRBJ1-1; the D is unclear. This CDR3 is 15 amino acids long. The germline V gene encodes CDR1 LGHNA and CDR2 YNFKEQ. V shed 3 bases and J shed 11 bases, with 22 bases lying between them. DNA of the CDR3: TGTGCCAGCAGCCACCCCTCTCCCCTTTTACAAGGGGCTTTCTTT. Its translation: CASSHPSPLLQGAFF.

The chain combines TRBV29-1 with TRBJ1-1, with unresolved D. The length of the CDR3 is 13 residues. V lost 3 bases, J lost 4 bases, and 12 bases lay in between. Germline V gives CDR1 SQVTM, CDR2 ANQGSEA. The CDR3 spells CSVDRGGSTEAFF. The CDR3, as DNA: TGCAGCGTTGATCGGGGAGGGAGCACTGAAGCTTTCTTT.

The chain has TRBV6-5 and TRBJ1-4; 9 bases are a match to TRBD1. J gave up 8 bases and V 4 bases, and 5 bases lay outside the gene matches. Germline values: CDR1 MNHEY, CDR2 SVGAGI. This CDR3 region has 14 residues. CDR3: CASSWTGQGEKLFF. In DNA, the CDR3 is TGTGCCAGCAGTTGGACTGGACAGGGGGAAAAACTGTTTTTT.

V gene TRBV29-1 combines with J gene TRBJ1-1; tentatively, D is TRBD1 (5 bases). The CDR3 totals 14 residues. Germline lookup yields CDR1 SQVTM and CDR2 ANQGSEA. Between the trimmed V and J ends, which lost 2 bases and 6 bases, there was a span of 16 bases. The CDR3 sequence is CSVETSTGGAEAFF. Written as DNA, the CDR3 is TGCAGCGTTGAAACCTCAACGGGGGGGGCTGAAGCTTTCTTT.